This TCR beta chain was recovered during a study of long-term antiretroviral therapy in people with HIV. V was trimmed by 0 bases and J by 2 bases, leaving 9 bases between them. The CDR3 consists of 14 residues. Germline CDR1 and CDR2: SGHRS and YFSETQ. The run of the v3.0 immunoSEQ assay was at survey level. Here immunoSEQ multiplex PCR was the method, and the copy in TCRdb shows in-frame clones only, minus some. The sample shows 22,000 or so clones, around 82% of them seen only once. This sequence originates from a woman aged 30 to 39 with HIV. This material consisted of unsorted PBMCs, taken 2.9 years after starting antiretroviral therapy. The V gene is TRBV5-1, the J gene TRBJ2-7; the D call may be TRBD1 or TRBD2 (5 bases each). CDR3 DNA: TGCGCCAGCAGCTTGGAAGAGGGGCCCTACGAGCAGTACTTC. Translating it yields CASSLEEGPYEQYF.